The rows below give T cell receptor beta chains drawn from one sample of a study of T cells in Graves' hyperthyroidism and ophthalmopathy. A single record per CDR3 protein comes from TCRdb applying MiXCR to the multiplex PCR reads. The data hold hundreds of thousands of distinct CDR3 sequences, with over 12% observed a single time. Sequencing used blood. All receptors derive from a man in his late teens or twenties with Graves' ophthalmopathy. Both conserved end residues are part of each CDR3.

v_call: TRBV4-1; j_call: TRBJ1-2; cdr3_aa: CASSQVHPGSVDGYTF
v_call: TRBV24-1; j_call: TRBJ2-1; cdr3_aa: CATSDPTLAGGGEQFF
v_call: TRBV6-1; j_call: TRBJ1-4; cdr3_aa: CASSTTFATNEKLFF
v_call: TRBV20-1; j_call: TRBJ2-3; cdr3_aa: CSAPAPGGDTQYF
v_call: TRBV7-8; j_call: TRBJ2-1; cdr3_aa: CASRQDSPNEQFF
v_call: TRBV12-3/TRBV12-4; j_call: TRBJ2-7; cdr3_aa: CASSFWGGSYEQYF
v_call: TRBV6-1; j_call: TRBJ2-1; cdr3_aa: CASSEAGGSSEQFF
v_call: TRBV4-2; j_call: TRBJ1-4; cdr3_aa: CASSQQALLTGESEKLFF
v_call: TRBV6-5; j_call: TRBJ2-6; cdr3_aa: CASSYSTTRSGANVLTF
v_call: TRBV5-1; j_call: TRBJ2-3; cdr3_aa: CASSSGLAGITDTQYF
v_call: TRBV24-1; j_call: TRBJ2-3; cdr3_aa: CATSDPGVEDTQYF
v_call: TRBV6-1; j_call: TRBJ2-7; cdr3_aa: CASSGRERQGGLDEQYF
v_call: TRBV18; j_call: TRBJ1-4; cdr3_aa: CASSLFNEKLFF
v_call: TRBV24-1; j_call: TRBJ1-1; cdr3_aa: CATPTGMNTEAFF
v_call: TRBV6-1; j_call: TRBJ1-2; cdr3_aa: CASKPQGSSYGYTF
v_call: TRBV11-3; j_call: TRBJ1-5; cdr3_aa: CASSLEGDTQPQHF
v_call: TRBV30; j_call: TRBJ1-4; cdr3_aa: CACHRGTNEKLFF
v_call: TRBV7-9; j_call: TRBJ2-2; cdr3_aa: CASSASLARTGELFF
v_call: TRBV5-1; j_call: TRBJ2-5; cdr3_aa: CASLLKLDKLLETQYF
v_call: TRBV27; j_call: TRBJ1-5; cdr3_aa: CASSSRQGNNQPQHF
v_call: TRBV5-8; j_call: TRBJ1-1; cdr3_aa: CASSLVTGIEAFF
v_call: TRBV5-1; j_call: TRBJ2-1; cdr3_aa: CASTSGGAGGNEQFF
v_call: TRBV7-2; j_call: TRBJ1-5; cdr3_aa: CASSTTEYQPQHF
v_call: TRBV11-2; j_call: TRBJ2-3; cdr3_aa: CTSSQRERPTDTQYF
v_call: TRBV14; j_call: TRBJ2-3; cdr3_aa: CASSQDPRDVSLAGGQVADTQYF
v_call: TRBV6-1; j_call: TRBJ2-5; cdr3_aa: CASSAMTSYILSQETQYF
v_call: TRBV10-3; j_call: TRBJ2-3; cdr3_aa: CAILTEPTDTQYF
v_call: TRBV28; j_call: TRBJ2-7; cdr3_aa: CASSPPPGETYEQYF
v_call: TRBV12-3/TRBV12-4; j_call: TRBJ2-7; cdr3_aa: CASSLSGSSYEQYF
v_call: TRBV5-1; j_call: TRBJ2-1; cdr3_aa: CASSPGTGSQNEQFF
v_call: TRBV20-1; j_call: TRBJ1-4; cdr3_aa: CSARGPSGEKLFF
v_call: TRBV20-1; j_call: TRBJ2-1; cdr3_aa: CSAQGTSGYNEQFF
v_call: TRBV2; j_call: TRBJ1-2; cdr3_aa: CASRPGQGVGYGYTF
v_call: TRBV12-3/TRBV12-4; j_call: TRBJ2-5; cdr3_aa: CASSYRTGWGTQYF
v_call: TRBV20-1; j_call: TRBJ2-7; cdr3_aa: CSAKGARGYYEQYF
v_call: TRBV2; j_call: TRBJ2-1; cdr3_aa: CASNKEGRTIIYNEQFF
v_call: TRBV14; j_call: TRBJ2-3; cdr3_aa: CASKTSGSDTQYF
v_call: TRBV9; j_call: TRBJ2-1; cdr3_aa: CASSGRLAGGPEVKNEQFF
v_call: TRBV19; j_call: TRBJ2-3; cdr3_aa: CATVAGGTDTQYF
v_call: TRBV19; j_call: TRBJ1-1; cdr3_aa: CASSIVDMRTEAFF
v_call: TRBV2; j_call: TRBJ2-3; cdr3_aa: CASSGLAGATDTQYF
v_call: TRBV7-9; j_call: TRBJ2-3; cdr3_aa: CASSRYGLADSTDTQYF